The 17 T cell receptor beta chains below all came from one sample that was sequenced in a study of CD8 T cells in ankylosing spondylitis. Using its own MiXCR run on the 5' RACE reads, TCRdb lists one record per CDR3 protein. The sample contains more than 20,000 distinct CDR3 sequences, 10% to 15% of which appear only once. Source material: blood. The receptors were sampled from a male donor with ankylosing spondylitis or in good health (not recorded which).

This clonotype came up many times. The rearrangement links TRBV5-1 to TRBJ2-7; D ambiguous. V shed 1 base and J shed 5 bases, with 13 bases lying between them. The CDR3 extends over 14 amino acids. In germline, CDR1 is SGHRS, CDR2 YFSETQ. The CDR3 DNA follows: TGCGCCAGCAGCTTGACAGTGACGCCTAACGAGCAGTACTTC. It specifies CASSLTVTPNEQYF.

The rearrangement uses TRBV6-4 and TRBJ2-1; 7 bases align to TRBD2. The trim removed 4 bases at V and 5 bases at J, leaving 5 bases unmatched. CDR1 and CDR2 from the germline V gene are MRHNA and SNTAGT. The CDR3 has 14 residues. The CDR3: CASSAWGGNNEQFF. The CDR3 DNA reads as TGTGCCAGCAGTGCCTGGGGAGGGAACAATGAGCAGTTCTTC.

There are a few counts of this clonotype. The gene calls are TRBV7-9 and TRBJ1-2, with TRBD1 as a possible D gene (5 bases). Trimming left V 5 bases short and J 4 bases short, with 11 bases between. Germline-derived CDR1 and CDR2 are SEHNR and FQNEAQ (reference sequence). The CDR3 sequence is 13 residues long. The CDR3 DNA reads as TGTGCCAGCAGCCCGGGACCCGGCTATGGCTACACCTTC. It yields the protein CASSPGPGYGYTF.

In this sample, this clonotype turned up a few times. In DNA form, the CDR3 reads TGTGCCACCCGGGCGCTATTCACAGATACGCAGTATTTT. It yields the protein CATRALFTDTQYF. This chain uses TRBV28 with TRBJ2-3; D is unclear. Per germline, CDR1 MDHEN and CDR2 SYDVKM. Deletions cut 10 bases from V and 2 bases from J, with 13 bases between. This CDR3 region has 13 residues.

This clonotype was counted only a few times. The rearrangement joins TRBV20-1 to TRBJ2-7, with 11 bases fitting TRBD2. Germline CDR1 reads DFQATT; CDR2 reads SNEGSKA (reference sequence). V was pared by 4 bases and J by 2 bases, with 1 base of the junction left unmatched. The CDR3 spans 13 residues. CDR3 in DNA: TGCAGTGCTACTAGCGGGGGGCCCTACGAGCAGTACTTC. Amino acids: CSATSGGPYEQYF.

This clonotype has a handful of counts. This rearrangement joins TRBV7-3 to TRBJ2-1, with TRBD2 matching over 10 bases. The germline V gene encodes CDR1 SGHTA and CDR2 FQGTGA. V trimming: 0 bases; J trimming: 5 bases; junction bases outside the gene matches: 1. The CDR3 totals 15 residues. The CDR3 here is CASSLTSGGNNEQFF. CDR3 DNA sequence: TGTGCCAGCAGCTTAACTAGCGGGGGGAACAATGAGCAGTTCTTC.

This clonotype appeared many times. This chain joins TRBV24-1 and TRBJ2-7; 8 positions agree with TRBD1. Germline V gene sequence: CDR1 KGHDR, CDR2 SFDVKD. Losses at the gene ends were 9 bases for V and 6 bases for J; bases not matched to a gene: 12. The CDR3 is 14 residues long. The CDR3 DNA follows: TGTGCCACCGAGGGGGCAACAGGGGGTCGCGAGCAGTACTTC. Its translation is CATEGATGGREQYF.

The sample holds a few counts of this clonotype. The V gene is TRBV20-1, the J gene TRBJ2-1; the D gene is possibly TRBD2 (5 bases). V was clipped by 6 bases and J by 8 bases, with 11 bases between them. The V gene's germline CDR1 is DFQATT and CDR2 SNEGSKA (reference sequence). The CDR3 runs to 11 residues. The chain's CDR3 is CSADRSDEQFF. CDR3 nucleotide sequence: TGCAGTGCGGACCGTAGCGATGAGCAGTTCTTC.

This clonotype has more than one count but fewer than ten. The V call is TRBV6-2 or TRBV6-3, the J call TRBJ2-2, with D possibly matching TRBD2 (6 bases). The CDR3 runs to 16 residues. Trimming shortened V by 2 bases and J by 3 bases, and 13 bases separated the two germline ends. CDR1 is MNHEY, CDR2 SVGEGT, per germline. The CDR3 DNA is TGTGCCAGCAGTTACGGGCGGGACTGGTACACCGGGGAGCTGTTTTTT. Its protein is CASSYGRDWYTGELFF.

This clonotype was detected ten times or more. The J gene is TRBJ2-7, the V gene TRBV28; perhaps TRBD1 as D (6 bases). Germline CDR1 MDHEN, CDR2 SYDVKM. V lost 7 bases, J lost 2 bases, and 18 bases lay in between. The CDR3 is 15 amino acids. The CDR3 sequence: CASTLARGVPYEQYF. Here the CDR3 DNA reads TGTGCCAGCACCCTAGCCAGGGGCGTCCCCTACGAGCAGTACTTC.

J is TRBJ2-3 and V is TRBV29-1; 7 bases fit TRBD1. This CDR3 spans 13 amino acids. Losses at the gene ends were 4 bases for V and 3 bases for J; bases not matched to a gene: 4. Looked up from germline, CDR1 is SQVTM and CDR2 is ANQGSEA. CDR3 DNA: TGCAGCGTTGGGGACAGCTTAACAGATACGCAGTATTTT. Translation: CSVGDSLTDTQYF.

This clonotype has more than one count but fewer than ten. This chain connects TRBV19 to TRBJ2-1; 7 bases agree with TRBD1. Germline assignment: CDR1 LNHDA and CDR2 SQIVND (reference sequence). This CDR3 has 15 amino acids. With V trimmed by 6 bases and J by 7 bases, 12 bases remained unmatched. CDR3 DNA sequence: TGTGCCAGTAGCCCTTCCGGGACAGAGAGGAATGAGCAGTTCTTC. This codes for CASSPSGTERNEQFF.

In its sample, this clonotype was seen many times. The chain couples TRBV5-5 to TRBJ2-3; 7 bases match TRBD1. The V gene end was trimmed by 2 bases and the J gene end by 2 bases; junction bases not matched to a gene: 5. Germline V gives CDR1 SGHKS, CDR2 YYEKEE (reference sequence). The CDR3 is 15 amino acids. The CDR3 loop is CASSFKQGTTDTQYF. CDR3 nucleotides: TGTGCCAGCAGCTTCAAACAGGGGACCACAGATACGCAGTATTTT. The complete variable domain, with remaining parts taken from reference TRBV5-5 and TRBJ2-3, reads DAGVTQSPTHLIKTRGQQVTLRCSPISGHKSVSWYQQVLGQGPQFIFQYYEKEERGRGNFPDRFSARQFPNYSSELNVNALLLGDSALYLCASSFKQGTTDTQYFGPGTRLTVL.

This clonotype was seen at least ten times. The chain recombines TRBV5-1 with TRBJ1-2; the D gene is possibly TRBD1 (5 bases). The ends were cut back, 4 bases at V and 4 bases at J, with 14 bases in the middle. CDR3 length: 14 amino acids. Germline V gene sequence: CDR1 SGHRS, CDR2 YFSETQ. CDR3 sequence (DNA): TGCGCCAGCAGCGAGGACGGGGGTGGCTATGGCTACACCTTC. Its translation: CASSEDGGGYGYTF.

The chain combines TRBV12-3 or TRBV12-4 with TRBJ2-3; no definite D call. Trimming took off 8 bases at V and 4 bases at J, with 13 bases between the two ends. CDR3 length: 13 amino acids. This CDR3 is CASAPLGPDTQYF. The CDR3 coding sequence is TGTGCCAGCGCCCCTTTGGGTCCAGATACGCAGTATTTT.

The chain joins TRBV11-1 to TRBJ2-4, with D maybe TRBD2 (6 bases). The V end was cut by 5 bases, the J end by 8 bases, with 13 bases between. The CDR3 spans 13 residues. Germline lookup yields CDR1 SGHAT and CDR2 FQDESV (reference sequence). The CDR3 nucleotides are TGTGCCAGCAGCCCAACTAGCCCAGACATTCAGTACTTC. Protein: CASSPTSPDIQYF.

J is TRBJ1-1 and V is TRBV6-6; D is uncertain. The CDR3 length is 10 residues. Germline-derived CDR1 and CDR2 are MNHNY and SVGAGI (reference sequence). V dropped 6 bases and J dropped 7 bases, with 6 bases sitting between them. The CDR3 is CASSHGEAFF. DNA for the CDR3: TGTGCCAGCAGCCACGGTGAAGCTTTCTTT.